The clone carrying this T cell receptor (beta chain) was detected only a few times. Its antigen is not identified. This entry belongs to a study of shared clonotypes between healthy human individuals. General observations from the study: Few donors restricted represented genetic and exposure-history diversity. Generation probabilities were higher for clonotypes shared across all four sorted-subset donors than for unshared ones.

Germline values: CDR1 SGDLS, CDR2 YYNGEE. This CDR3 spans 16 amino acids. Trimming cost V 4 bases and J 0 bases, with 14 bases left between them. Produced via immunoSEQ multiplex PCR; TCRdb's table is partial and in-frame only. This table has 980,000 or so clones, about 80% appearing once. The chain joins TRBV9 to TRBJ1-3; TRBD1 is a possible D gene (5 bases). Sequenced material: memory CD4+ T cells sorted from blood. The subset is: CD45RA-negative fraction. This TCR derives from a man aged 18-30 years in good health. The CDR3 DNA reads TGTGCCAGCAGCCCCTATGACAGTCTCTCTGGAAACACCATATATTTT. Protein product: CASSPYDSLSGNTIYF.